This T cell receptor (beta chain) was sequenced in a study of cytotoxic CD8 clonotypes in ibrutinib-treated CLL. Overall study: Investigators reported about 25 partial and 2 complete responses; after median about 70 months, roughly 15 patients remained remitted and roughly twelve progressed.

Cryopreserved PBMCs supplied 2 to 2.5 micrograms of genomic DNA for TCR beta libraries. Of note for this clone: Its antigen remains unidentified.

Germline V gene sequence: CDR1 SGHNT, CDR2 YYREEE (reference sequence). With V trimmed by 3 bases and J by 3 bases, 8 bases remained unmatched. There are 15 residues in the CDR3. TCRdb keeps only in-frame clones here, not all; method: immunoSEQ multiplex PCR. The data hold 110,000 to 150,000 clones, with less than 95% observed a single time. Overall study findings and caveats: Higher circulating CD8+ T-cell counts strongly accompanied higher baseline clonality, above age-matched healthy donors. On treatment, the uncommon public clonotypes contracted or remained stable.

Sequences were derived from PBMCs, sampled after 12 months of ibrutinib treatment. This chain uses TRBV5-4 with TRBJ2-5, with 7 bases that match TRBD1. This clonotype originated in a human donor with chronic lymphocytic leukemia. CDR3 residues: CASSSKTGLEETQYF. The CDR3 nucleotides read TGTGCCAGCAGCTCCAAGACAGGGTTGGAAGAGACCCAGTACTTC.